The clone carrying this T cell receptor beta chain has ten or more counts. The antigen remains unidentified. The ends were cut back, 5 bases at V and 2 bases at J, with 10 bases in the middle. CDR3 length: 13 amino acids. These data originate in a study of identical twins. Study results and limitations: For cord blood, abundant beta clonotypes had fewer insertions, unlike memory repertoires, which showed none. Surplus twin overlap in beta out-of-frame sequences was less pronounced.

TCRdb re-analysed the 5' RACE reads in MiXCR, keeping a single row per CDR3 protein. The sample holds 200,000 to 250,000 distinct CDR3 sequences, around 6.8% seen once. These sequences were also reported in another study, on yellow fever vaccine responses in identical twins.

Material: memory (CD45RO+) T cells sorted from blood. The origin of this receptor is a woman between 18 and 29 years old in good health. The chain carries TRBV12-3 or TRBV12-4 and TRBJ2-7, with D possibly matching TRBD1 (5 bases). CDR3 nucleotides: TGTGCCAGCAGTCCCCGACAGACCTACGAGCAGTACTTC. Translated, it gives CASSPRQTYEQYF.